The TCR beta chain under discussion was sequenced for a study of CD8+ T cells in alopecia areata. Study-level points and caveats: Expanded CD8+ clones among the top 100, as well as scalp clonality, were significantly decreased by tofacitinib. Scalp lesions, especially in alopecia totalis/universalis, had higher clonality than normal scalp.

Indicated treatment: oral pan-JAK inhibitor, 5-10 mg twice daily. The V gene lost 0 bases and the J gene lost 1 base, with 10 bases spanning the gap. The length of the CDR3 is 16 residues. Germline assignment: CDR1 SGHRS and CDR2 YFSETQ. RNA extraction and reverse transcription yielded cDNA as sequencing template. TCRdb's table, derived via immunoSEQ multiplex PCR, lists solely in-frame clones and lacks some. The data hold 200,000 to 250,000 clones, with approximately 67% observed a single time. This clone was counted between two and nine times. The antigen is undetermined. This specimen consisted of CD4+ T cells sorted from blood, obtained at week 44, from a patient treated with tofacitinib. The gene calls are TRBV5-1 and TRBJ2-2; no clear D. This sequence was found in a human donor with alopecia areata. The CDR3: CASSLGARVNTGELFF. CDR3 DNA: TGCGCCAGCAGCTTGGGGGCAAGGGTGAACACCGGGGAGCTGTTTTTT.